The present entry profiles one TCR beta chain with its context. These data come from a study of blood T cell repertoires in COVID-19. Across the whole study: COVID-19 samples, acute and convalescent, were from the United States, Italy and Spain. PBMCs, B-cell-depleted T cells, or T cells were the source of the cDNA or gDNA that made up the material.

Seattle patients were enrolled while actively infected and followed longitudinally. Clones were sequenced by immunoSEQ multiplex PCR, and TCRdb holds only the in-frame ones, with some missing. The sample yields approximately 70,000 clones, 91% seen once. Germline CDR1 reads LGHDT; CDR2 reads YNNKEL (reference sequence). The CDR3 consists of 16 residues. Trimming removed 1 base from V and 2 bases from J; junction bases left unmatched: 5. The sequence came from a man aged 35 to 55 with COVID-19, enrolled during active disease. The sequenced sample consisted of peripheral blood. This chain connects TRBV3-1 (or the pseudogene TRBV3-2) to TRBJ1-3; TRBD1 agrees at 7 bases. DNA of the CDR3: TGTGCCAGCAGCCAAGGGGCTACAGGGGCTGGAAACACCATATATTTT. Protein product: CASSQGATGAGNTIYF.